The present entry profiles one T cell receptor beta chain with its context. The method was immunoSEQ multiplex PCR; TCRdb's version includes in-frame clones alone and lacks a portion of them. The table lists some 93,000 clones, less than 90% of them singletons. The sample originates from a study of blood T cell repertoires in COVID-19. The CDR3 spans 13 residues. V was cut by 3 bases and J by 1 base, with 6 bases left in between. Germline V gene data show CDR1 as GTSNPN and CDR2 as SVGIG (reference sequence). The rearrangement uses TRBV30 and TRBJ2-2; D call uncertain. The source is a man between 60 and 75 years old with acute or convalescent COVID-19. The material sequenced was peripheral blood. The CDR3 sequence: CAWRTGNTGELFF. The CDR3 coding sequence is TGTGCCTGGAGGACTGGGAACACCGGGGAGCTGTTTTTT.